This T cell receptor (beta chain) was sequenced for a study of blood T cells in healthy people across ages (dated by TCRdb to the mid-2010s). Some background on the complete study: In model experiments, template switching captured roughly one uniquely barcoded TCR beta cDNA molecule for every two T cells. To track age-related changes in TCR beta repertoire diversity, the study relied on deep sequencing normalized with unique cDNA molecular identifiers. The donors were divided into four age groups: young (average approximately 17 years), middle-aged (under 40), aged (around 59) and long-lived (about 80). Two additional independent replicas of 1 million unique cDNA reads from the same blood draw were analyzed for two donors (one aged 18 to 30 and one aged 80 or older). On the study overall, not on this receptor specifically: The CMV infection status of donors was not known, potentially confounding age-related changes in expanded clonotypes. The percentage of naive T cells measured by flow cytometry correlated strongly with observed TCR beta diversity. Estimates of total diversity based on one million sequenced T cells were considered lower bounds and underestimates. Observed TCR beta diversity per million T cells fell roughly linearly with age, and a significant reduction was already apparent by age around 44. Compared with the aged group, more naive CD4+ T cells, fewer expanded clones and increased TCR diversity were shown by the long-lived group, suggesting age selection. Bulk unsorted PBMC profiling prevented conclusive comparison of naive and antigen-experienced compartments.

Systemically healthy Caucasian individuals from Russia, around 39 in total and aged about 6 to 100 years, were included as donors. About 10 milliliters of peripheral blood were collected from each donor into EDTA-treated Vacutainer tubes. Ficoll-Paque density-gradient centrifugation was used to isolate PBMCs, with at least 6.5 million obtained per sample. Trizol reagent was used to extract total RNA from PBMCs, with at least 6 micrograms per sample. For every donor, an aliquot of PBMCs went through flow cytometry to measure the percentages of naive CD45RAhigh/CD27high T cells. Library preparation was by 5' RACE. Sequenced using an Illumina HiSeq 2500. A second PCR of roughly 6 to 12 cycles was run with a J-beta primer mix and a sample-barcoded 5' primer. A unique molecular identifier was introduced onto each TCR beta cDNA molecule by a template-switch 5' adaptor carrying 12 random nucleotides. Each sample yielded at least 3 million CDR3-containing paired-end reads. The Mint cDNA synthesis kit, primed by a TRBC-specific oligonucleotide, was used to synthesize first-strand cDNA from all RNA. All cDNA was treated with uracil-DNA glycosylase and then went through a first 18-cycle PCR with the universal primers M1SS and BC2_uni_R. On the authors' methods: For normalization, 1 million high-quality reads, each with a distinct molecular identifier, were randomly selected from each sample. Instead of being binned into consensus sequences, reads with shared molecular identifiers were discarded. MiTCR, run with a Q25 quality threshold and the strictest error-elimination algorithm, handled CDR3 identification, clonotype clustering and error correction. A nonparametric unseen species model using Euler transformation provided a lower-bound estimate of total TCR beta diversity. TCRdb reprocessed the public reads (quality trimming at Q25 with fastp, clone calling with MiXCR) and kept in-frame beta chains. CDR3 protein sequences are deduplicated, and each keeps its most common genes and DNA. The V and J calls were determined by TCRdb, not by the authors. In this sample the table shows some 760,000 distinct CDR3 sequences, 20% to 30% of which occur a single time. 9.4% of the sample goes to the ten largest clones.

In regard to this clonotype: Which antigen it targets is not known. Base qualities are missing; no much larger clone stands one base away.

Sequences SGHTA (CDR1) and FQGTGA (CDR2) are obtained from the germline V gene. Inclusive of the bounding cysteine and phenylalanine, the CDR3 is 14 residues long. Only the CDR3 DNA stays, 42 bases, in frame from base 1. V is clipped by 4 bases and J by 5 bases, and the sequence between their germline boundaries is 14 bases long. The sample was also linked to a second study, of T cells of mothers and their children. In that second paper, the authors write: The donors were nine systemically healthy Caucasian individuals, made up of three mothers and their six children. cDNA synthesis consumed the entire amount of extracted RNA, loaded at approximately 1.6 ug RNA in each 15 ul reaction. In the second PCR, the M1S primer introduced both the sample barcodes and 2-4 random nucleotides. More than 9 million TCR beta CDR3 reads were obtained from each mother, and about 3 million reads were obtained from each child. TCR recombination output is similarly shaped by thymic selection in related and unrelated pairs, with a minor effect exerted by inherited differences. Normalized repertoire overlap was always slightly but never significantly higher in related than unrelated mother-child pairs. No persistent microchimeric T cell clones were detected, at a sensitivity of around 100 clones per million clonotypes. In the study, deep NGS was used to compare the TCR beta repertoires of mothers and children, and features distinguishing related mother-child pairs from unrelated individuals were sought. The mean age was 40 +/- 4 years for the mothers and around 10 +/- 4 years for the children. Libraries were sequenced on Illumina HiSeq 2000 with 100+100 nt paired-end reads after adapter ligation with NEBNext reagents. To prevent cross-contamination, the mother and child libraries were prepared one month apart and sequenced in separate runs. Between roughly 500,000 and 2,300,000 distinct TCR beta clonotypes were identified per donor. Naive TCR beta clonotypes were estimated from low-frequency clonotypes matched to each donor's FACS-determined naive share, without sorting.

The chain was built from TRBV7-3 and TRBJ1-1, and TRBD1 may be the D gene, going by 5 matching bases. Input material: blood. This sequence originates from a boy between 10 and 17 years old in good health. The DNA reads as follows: TGTGCCAGCAGCTCTGACAGCTCGGGAACTGAAGCTTTCTTT. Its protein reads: CASSSDSSGTEAFF.